These 32 T cell receptor beta chains came from one sample sequenced in a study of CD8 T cells in ankylosing spondylitis. Study conclusions and caveats: A TCR beta motif of several highly homologous variants appeared characteristic of ankylosing spondylitis blood.

Each CDR3 protein is one row after TCRdb ran MiXCR on the 5' RACE reads. The table has around 140,000 distinct CDR3 sequences, about a sixth seen once. Antigens for these TCRs are unknown. What was sequenced was blood, either unsorted or a sorted T cell fraction (not recorded which). These receptors were taken from a male donor with ankylosing spondylitis.

This clonotype was recorded a few times. This rearrangement joins TRBV6-5 to TRBJ1-6, with 8 bases that match TRBD1. The CDR3 totals 15 residues. Germline trimming cut 2 bases from V and 5 bases from J; bases unmatched to any gene: 2. The germline V gene has CDR1 MNHEY and CDR2 SVGAGI. The CDR3 bases are TGTGCCAGCAGTTACGGGACAGGAGATAATTCACCCCTCCACTTT. This codes for CASSYGTGDNSPLHF.

The V and J genes are TRBV5-6 and TRBJ2-1; TRBD2 matches 9 bases. Unmatched junction bases numbered 11, after V lost 1 base and J lost 9 bases. This CDR3 has 16 residues. Germline CDR1 is SGHDT and CDR2 is YYEEEE. The CDR3 spells CASSLRLGLAGVEQFF. The CDR3 nucleotides read TGTGCCAGCAGCTTGCGCTTGGGCTTAGCGGGAGTTGAGCAGTTCTTC.

This clonotype was found a few times. The rearrangement uses TRBV7-9 and TRBJ1-4, with 8 bases aligning to TRBD1. This CDR3 is built from 15 residues. CDR1 and CDR2 (germline): SEHNR, FQNEAQ (reference sequence). V lost 1 base to trimming and J lost 8 bases; unmatched junction nucleotides: 6. Here the CDR3 reads CASSLVDRGGEKLFF. The CDR3 nucleotides are TGTGCCAGCAGCTTAGTCGACAGGGGTGGAGAAAAACTGTTTTTT.

This clonotype has just a few counts. The chain recombines TRBV25-1 with TRBJ2-1; D possibly corresponds to TRBD2 (6 bases). The V end lost 2 bases, the J end lost 0 bases, and 11 bases lay between the germline ends. CDR1 and CDR2 from the germline V gene are MGHDK and SYGVNS. The CDR3 spans 16 residues. CDR3 residues: CASSEQGLSSYNEQFF. CDR3 sequence (DNA): TGTGCCAGCAGTGAACAGGGACTGAGCTCCTACAATGAGCAGTTCTTC.

The rearrangement joins TRBV5-1 to TRBJ2-5, with D tentatively TRBD1 or TRBD2 (6 bases each). Germline-derived CDR1 and CDR2 are SGHRS and YFSETQ. This CDR3 is built from 16 residues. The ends were cut back, 3 bases at V and 5 bases at J, with 20 bases in the middle. CDR3 nucleotides: TGCGCCAGCAGCTCACCTTCGGAGGGGGAAACGGAGACCCAGTACTTC. This translates into CASSSPSEGETETQYF.

This clonotype was counted between two and nine times. The chain employs TRBV7-9 and TRBJ2-5, with TRBD1 as a possible D gene (5 bases). The V gene lost 0 bases and the J gene lost 2 bases, with 7 bases spanning the gap. CDR3 length: 14 residues. Germline CDR1 and CDR2: SEHNR and FQNEAQ (reference sequence). In DNA form, the CDR3 reads TGTGCCAGCAGCTTAGCCTCAGGGCAAGAGACCCAGTACTTC. Encoded protein: CASSLASGQETQYF.

This chain uses TRBV7-9 with TRBJ2-5; D gene unclear. The V gene's germline CDR1 is SEHNR and CDR2 FQNEAQ (reference sequence). The CDR3 loop spans 16 amino acids. With 4 bases removed from V and 1 base from J, the gap between germline ends came to 16 bases. CDR3 nucleotide sequence: TGTGCCAGCAGCTGGGGTGCCCGGATGGGCCAAGAGACCCAGTACTTC. Translated: CASSWGARMGQETQYF.

This clonotype was detected only a few times. The chain recombines TRBV27 with TRBJ2-3; 12 bases align to TRBD2. CDR3 length: 13 residues. In germline, CDR1 is MNHEY, CDR2 SMNVEV (reference sequence). V lost 11 bases to trimming and J lost 6 bases; unmatched junction nucleotides: 6. CDR3 in DNA: TGTGCCGCGGGACTAGCGGGCGTTGATACGCAGTATTTT. Its translation is CAAGLAGVDTQYF.

This rearrangement joins TRBV5-6 to TRBJ2-1, with D perhaps matching TRBD2 (5 bases). Trimming removed 4 bases at V and 0 bases at J, with 14 bases between. The CDR3 is made up of 16 amino acids. Germline V CDR1 and CDR2: SGHDT, YYEEEE. The CDR3, as DNA: TGTGCCAGCAGCCTTCCACTAGTTAGCTCCTACAATGAGCAGTTCTTC. This gives the protein CASSLPLVSSYNEQFF.

The chain recombines TRBV4-1 with TRBJ2-7, with 14 bases matching TRBD2. V gave up 4 bases and J gave up 9 bases; unmatched junction bases: 17. This CDR3 is built from 18 residues. Germline CDR1 MGHRA, CDR2 YSYEKL. The CDR3 sequence is CASSPAFGTSGSSGGQYF. For the CDR3, the DNA is TGCGCCAGCAGCCCAGCATTCGGGACTAGCGGGAGTTCAGGTGGGCAGTACTTC.

This clonotype appeared once. V usage is TRBV27 and J usage is TRBJ2-3, with 8 bases aligning to TRBD2. The V segment lost 5 bases and the J segment 0 bases; nucleotides outside the gene matches: 7. The germline gives CDR1 MNHEY, CDR2 SMNVEV (reference sequence). This CDR3 has 16 amino acids. CDR3 residues: CASSPSGRTSTDTQYF. The DNA for the CDR3 is TGTGCCAGCAGTCCGAGCGGGAGAACTAGCACAGATACGCAGTATTTT.

The chain employs TRBV2 and TRBJ2-5, with 7 bases fitting TRBD1. The CDR3 length is 15 residues. Germline V lookup: CDR1 SNHLY, CDR2 FYNNEI. Germline trimming cut 4 bases from V and 2 bases from J; bases unmatched to any gene: 7. In DNA form, the CDR3 reads TGTGCCAGCAGTGCGGGACAGACCCCACAAGAGACCCAGTACTTC. This codes for CASSAGQTPQETQYF.

This rearrangement joins TRBV28 to TRBJ2-7; 8 bases are a match to TRBD1. Germline CDR1 is MDHEN and CDR2 is SYDVKM. The V gene end was trimmed by 3 bases and the J gene end by 4 bases; junction bases not matched to a gene: 5. This CDR3 spans 14 amino acids. CDR3 region: CASSFGTGTYEQYF. CDR3 nucleotide sequence: TGTGCCAGCAGTTTTGGGACAGGAACATACGAGCAGTACTTC.

The genes are TRBV20-1 and TRBJ2-7; 13 bases line up with TRBD2. CDR3 length: 14 residues. The V and J ends lost 6 bases and 2 bases, in that order; junction bases with no gene match: 4. Germline assignment: CDR1 DFQATT and CDR2 SNEGSKA (reference sequence). This CDR3 is CSAGLAGATYEQYF. The CDR3 region has the DNA TGCAGTGCAGGACTAGCGGGGGCAACCTACGAGCAGTACTTC.

This clonotype was recorded a few times. The V gene is TRBV9, the J gene TRBJ1-1, with D tentatively TRBD1 (5 bases). In germline, CDR1 is SGDLS, CDR2 YYNGEE. The CDR3 is made up of 13 amino acids. Trimming removed 0 bases from V and 4 bases from J, with 7 bases in between. CDR3 nucleotides: TGTGCCAGCAGCGTAGATGGGGGCACTGAAGCTTTCTTT. It encodes CASSVDGGTEAFF.

The chain couples TRBV4-1 to TRBJ1-4; 7 nucleotides match TRBD1. This CDR3 has 14 residues. V lost 5 bases to trimming and J lost 7 bases; unmatched junction nucleotides: 7. Germline V gene sequence: CDR1 MGHRA, CDR2 YSYEKL. CDR3 amino acids: CASSLDRVGEKLFF. In DNA form, the CDR3 reads TGCGCCAGCAGCTTAGACAGGGTTGGTGAAAAACTGTTTTTT.

This clonotype was counted only a few times. V gene TRBV2 combines with J gene TRBJ2-1, with a weak D call TRBD1 (5 bases). This CDR3 spans 13 amino acids. The germline CDR1 and CDR2 sequences are SNHLY and FYNNEI. V was shortened by 3 bases and J by 6 bases, with 9 bases between the two germline ends. The CDR3 region is CASSDPRANEQFF. In DNA, the CDR3 is TGTGCCAGCAGTGATCCCAGGGCCAATGAGCAGTTCTTC.

This chain uses TRBV7-9 with TRBJ1-1; D call uncertain. The V end lost 1 base, the J end lost 5 bases, and 11 bases lay between the germline ends. The CDR3 sequence is 14 residues long. Looked up from germline, CDR1 is SEHNR and CDR2 is FQNEAQ (reference sequence). CDR3 loop: CASSLGETLTEAFF. The CDR3, as DNA: TGTGCCAGCAGCTTAGGAGAGACCCTGACTGAAGCTTTCTTT.

The rearrangement uses TRBV25-1 and TRBJ2-1; unclear D gene. The germline CDR1 and CDR2 sequences are MGHDK and SYGVNS. This CDR3 spans 14 amino acids. With 3 bases removed from V and 8 bases from J, the gap between germline ends came to 14 bases. The CDR3 spells CASSEGFPGDEQFF. DNA for the CDR3: TGTGCCAGCAGTGAGGGGTTCCCTGGAGATGAGCAGTTCTTC.

This clonotype was seen repeatedly, ten times or more. The chain carries TRBV27 and TRBJ2-7; the D call may be TRBD1 or TRBD2 (6 bases each). The V end was cut by 4 bases, the J end by 0 bases, with 13 bases between. Germline V gives CDR1 MNHEY, CDR2 SMNVEV (reference sequence). This CDR3 has 15 residues. CDR3 coding DNA: TGTGCCAGCAGTTCGTCCGGGGGCAGCTCCTACGAGCAGTACTTC. It translates to CASSSSGGSSYEQYF.

There are a few counts of this clonotype. V and J are TRBV7-8 and TRBJ2-1, with 10 bases fitting TRBD1. The trim removed 4 bases at V and 5 bases at J, leaving 11 bases unmatched. The CDR3 extends over 17 amino acids. Germline CDR1 is SGHVS and CDR2 is FQNEAQ. CDR3 sequence reads: CASSYSLGQGIHNEQFF. The CDR3 nucleotides read TGTGCCAGCAGCTATAGCCTGGGACAGGGGATCCACAATGAGCAGTTCTTC.

V usage is TRBV27 and J usage is TRBJ2-7; D may correspond to TRBD1 or TRBD2 (5 bases each). The CDR3 sequence is 14 residues long. Trimming cost V 2 bases and J 2 bases, with 10 bases left between them. Germline CDR1 MNHEY, CDR2 SMNVEV (reference sequence). The CDR3 coding sequence is TGTGCCAGCAGTTTAGTGGGACGGACCTACGAGCAGTACTTC. Its protein is CASSLVGRTYEQYF.

The chain couples TRBV6-1 to TRBJ2-1; TRBD1 might be the D (6 bases). This CDR3 is built from 19 residues. V lost 6 bases, J lost 8 bases, and 32 bases lay in between. The germline V gene encodes CDR1 MNHNS and CDR2 SASEGT. CDR3 in DNA: TGTGCCAGCAGACAAGGGTTCGGACAGACATCTCGCAGAGGAGATGAGCAGTTCTTC. It translates to CASRQGFGQTSRRGDEQFF.

A few counts support this clonotype. V gene TRBV12-5 combines with J gene TRBJ2-1; 8 nucleotides align to TRBD2. V dropped 0 bases and J dropped 8; count of bases not matched to a gene: 6. Per the germline V gene, CDR1 is LGHNT and CDR2 is FRNRAP. This CDR3 is 15 amino acids long. CDR3 in amino acids: CASGLVDGRGDEQFF. CDR3 DNA sequence: TGTGCTAGTGGTTTGGTTGACGGGAGGGGCGATGAGCAGTTCTTC.

Only a few counts were recorded for this clonotype. The V gene is TRBV15, the J gene TRBJ1-2; TRBD1 might be the D (5 bases). The CDR3 is made up of 14 amino acids. Deletions cut 0 bases from V and 4 bases from J, with 9 bases between. Looked up from germline, CDR1 is LNHNV and CDR2 is YYDKDF (reference sequence). DNA of the CDR3: TGTGCCACCAGCAGAGAGGCAGGGTCCTATGGCTACACCTTC. Translating gives CATSREAGSYGYTF.

The chain has TRBV28 and TRBJ1-1; perhaps TRBD1 as D (6 bases). This CDR3 is 13 amino acids long. V shed 5 bases and J shed 4 bases, with 11 bases lying between them. Germline CDR1 MDHEN, CDR2 SYDVKM. The CDR3 is CASSDRLPTEAFF. CDR3 sequence (DNA): TGTGCCAGCAGTGACAGGCTGCCCACTGAAGCTTTCTTT. The variable domain in full, with the rest retrieved from reference TRBV28 and TRBJ1-1, is DVKVTQSSRYLVKRTGEKVFLECVQDMDHENMFWYRQDPGLGLRLIYFSYDVKMKEKGDIPEGYSVSREKKERFSLILESASTNQTSMYLCASSDRLPTEAFFGQGTRLTVV.

This clonotype was counted only a few times. This rearrangement joins TRBV4-1 to TRBJ2-4; possibly TRBD2 for D (6 bases). Trimming left V 8 bases short and J 6 bases short, with 14 bases between. The CDR3 has 13 residues. CDR1 and CDR2 (germline): MGHRA, YSYEKL. The CDR3 DNA sequence: TGCGCCAGCGGGGCGGCGGGATTAAACATTCAGTACTTC. Translated: CASGAAGLNIQYF.

This clonotype was seen only once. V is TRBV19 and J is TRBJ2-3; TRBD1 is a possible D gene (5 bases). The CDR3 has 15 amino acids. CDR1 is LNHDA, CDR2 SQIVND, per germline (reference sequence). V lost 3 bases to trimming and J lost 0 bases, with 10 bases between them. Here the CDR3 reads CASSMLTASTDTQYF. For the CDR3, the DNA is TGTGCCAGTAGTATGCTGACAGCTAGCACAGATACGCAGTATTTT. The whole variable domain, filled in from reference TRBV19 and TRBJ2-3, reads DGGITQSPKYLFRKEGQNVTLSCEQNLNHDAMYWYRQDPGQGLRLIYYSQIVNDFQKGDIAEGYSVSREKKESFPLTVTSAQKNPTAFYLCASSMLTASTDTQYFGPGTRLTVL.

The gene calls are TRBV6-5 and TRBJ1-1; D gene ambiguous. The V gene lost 1 base and the J gene lost 0 bases, with 6 bases spanning the gap. The germline V gene has CDR1 MNHEY and CDR2 SVGAGI. CDR3 size: 14 residues. CDR3 in amino acids: CASSYLTLNTEAFF. CDR3 bases: TGTGCCAGCAGTTACTTAACACTGAACACTGAAGCTTTCTTT.

This clonotype was counted only a few times. This rearrangement joins TRBV3-1 to TRBJ2-7, with TRBD2 as a possible D gene (5 bases). The length of the CDR3 is 14 residues. V lost 4 bases and J lost 5, with 15 bases in between. In germline, CDR1 is LGHDT, CDR2 YNNKEL (reference sequence). In DNA, the CDR3 is TGTGCCAGCAGCCCCGGAGGCGGATCTGACGAGCAGTACTTC. Its translation is CASSPGGGSDEQYF.

The V and J genes are TRBV15 and TRBJ2-3; unclear D gene. From germline, CDR1 is LNHNV and CDR2 YYDKDF (reference sequence). V was pared by 4 bases and J by 2 bases, with 10 bases between. The CDR3 is 14 residues long. The CDR3 spells CATSIGPVTDTQYF. CDR3 nucleotides: TGTGCCACCAGCATCGGACCAGTCACAGATACGCAGTATTTT. The full variable domain, with the rest looked up from reference TRBV15 and TRBJ2-3, is DAMVIQNPRYQVTQFGKPVTLSCSQTLNHNVMYWYQQKSSQAPKLLFHYYDKDFNNEADTPDNFQSRRPNTSFCFLDIRSPGLGDTAMYLCATSIGPVTDTQYFGPGTRLTVL.

The CDR3 DNA follows: TGTGCCACCAGTGATAAACCCAGCCAGGGTCTGCACGAGCAGTACTTC. It translates to CATSDKPSQGLHEQYF. The J gene is TRBJ2-7, the V gene TRBV24-1; TRBD1 might be the D (5 bases). Trimming left V 3 bases short and J 5 bases short, with 19 bases between. CDR3 length equals 16 residues. Germline V lookup: CDR1 KGHDR, CDR2 SFDVKD.